The 23 T cell receptor beta chains below all came from one sample that was sequenced in a study of blood T cell repertoires in COVID-19. This table comes from immunoSEQ multiplex PCR, and its TCRdb copy is limited to in-frame clones, with some not included. This table holds around 300,000 clones, approximately 90% found once. Sequencing used peripheral blood. The receptors shown here come from a woman aged 30 to 39 with COVID-19, enrolled during active disease.

The V gene is TRBV6-5, the J gene TRBJ1-3, with a tentative D call TRBD1 (5 bases). Germline V gene data show CDR1 as MNHEY and CDR2 as SVGAGI. The CDR3 runs 15 residues. With 5 bases removed from V and 5 bases from J, the gap between germline ends came to 16 bases. The CDR3 nucleotides are TGTGCCAGCAGTCCCCATGGAGGGGATCGAAACACCATATATTTT. As protein: CASSPHGGDRNTIYF.

The gene calls are TRBV2 and TRBJ2-2; D unclear. The CDR3 length is 15 residues. The germline V gene has CDR1 SNHLY and CDR2 FYNNEI. V was trimmed by 4 bases and J by 0 bases, leaving 9 bases between them. DNA of the CDR3: TGTGCCAGCAGTGCCTGGCCGTCGAACACCGGGGAGCTGTTTTTT. Translated: CASSAWPSNTGELFF.

V gene TRBV4-1 combines with J gene TRBJ2-1, with 8 bases identical to TRBD1. V lost 0 bases to trimming and J lost 6 bases; unmatched junction nucleotides: 7. The V gene's germline CDR1 is MGHRA and CDR2 YSYEKL. The CDR3 loop spans 16 amino acids. CDR3: CASSQDNNRGVNEQFF. The CDR3 DNA follows: TGCGCCAGCAGCCAAGATAATAACAGGGGGGTCAATGAGCAGTTCTTC.

J is TRBJ1-2 and V is TRBV10-3; TRBD1 might be the D (6 bases). CDR3 length: 14 residues. The ends were cut back, 2 bases at V and 4 bases at J, with 11 bases in the middle. In germline, CDR1 is ENHRY, CDR2 SYGVKD. CDR3 sequence reads: CAISERGGAYGYTF. CDR3 coding DNA: TGTGCCATCAGTGAGCGCGGGGGCGCCTATGGCTACACCTTC.

As DNA, the CDR3 is TGTGCCAGCAGCTTGGGGTCCTCGGGGGGTGAAGCTTTCTTT. This translates into CASSLGSSGGEAFF. This rearrangement joins TRBV5-4 to TRBJ1-1; the D gene is possibly TRBD1 (5 bases). Trimming shortened V by 0 bases and J by 7 bases, and 13 bases separated the two germline ends. The length of the CDR3 is 14 residues. Germline values: CDR1 SGHNT, CDR2 YYREEE (reference sequence).

The chain carries TRBV3-1 (or the pseudogene TRBV3-2) and TRBJ2-6, with a weak D call TRBD1 (6 bases). CDR1 is LGHDT, CDR2 YNNKEL, per germline (reference sequence). The CDR3 spans 16 residues. V was trimmed by 3 bases and J by 1 base, leaving 10 bases between them. The DNA of the CDR3 is TGTGCCAGCAGCCACCCCGACAGGTCTGGGGCCAACGTCCTGACTTTC. It specifies CASSHPDRSGANVLTF.

The chain carries TRBV5-1 and TRBJ1-1, with 9 bases identical to TRBD1. V gave up 0 bases and J gave up 4 bases; unmatched junction bases: 4. Germline CDR1 reads SGHRS; CDR2 reads YFSETQ. The length of the CDR3 is 15 residues. The CDR3 is CASSLGTGAFTEAFF. The CDR3 bases are TGCGCCAGCAGCTTGGGGACAGGGGCATTCACTGAAGCTTTCTTT.

The V and J genes are TRBV6-5 and TRBJ2-7; a weak D match, TRBD1 (6 bases). Germline V gene data show CDR1 as MNHEY and CDR2 as SVGAGI. Trimming shortened V by 8 bases and J by 2 bases, and 19 bases separated the two germline ends. There are 15 residues in the CDR3. This chain's CDR3 is CASGRGHFPTYEQYV. Here the CDR3 DNA reads TGTGCCAGCGGCCGGGGACATTTCCCGACCTACGAGCAGTACGTC.

V is TRBV6-1 and J is TRBJ1-1; the D gene is possibly TRBD1 (6 bases). Germline assignment: CDR1 MNHNS and CDR2 SASEGT. The CDR3 extends over 15 amino acids. V was clipped by 3 bases and J by 2 bases, with 13 bases between them. The CDR3: CASSDTGKHNTEAFF. CDR3 in DNA: TGTGCCAGCAGTGACACAGGGAAACATAACACTGAAGCTTTCTTT.

This chain joins TRBV6-5 and TRBJ2-1; D not certain. From germline, CDR1 is MNHEY and CDR2 SVGAGI. This CDR3 region has 14 residues. V was shortened by 4 bases and J by 7 bases, with 14 bases between the two germline ends. The CDR3, as DNA: TGTGCCAGCAGTTCCGGGTCCTTTTTTAATGAGCAGTTCTTC. It is translated as CASSSGSFFNEQFF.

This chain links TRBV6-6 with TRBJ1-5, with a tentative D call TRBD1 (6 bases). Trimming cost V 5 bases and J 0 bases, with 14 bases left between them. CDR1 is MNHNY and CDR2 is SVGAGI in the germline V gene (reference sequence). This CDR3 has 16 amino acids. The CDR3 protein is CASSAGQQYSNQPQHF. Here the CDR3 DNA reads TGTGCCAGCAGTGCCGGACAGCAATATAGCAATCAGCCCCAGCATTTT.

This sequence joins TRBV5-6 and TRBJ1-2, with D perhaps matching TRBD1 (6 bases). Trimming removed 4 bases from V and 4 bases from J, with 20 bases in between. This CDR3 spans 16 amino acids. The germline V gene encodes CDR1 SGHDT and CDR2 YYEEEE. The CDR3 DNA reads as TGTGCCAGCAGCCGTGTAGCGGGGGCGTCGGGCTATGGCTACACCTTC. Amino acid sequence: CASSRVAGASGYGYTF.

The chain employs TRBV15 and TRBJ1-4; 9 bases agree with TRBD1. CDR1 is LNHNV and CDR2 is YYDKDF in the germline V gene (reference sequence). This CDR3 has 16 residues. Trimming removed 2 bases from V and 7 bases from J; junction bases left unmatched: 8. CDR3 bases: TGTGCCACCAGCAGAAGGGACAGGGAGGGAGGTGAAAAACTGTTTTTT. Translated, it gives CATSRRDREGGEKLFF.

This chain links TRBV24-1 with TRBJ2-1, with 8 bases identical to TRBD2. This CDR3 has 16 amino acids. The trim removed 4 bases at V and 8 bases at J, leaving 12 bases unmatched. CDR1 and CDR2 (germline): KGHDR, SFDVKD. CDR3 sequence: CATSDPLTGGNDEQFF. DNA for the CDR3: TGTGCCACCAGTGACCCTCTTACGGGGGGGAACGATGAGCAGTTCTTC.

CDR3 sequence (DNA): TGTGCCAGCAGTTACTTTAACAGGGTGGAATCACCCCTCCACTTT. Amino acid sequence: CASSYFNRVESPLHF. This chain connects TRBV6-5 to TRBJ1-6, with D possibly matching TRBD1 (6 bases). V gave up 1 base and J gave up 10 bases, with 14 bases separating them. Germline loops: CDR1 MNHEY, CDR2 SVGAGI. The length of the CDR3 is 15 residues.

The chain links TRBV5-4 to TRBJ2-6; the D gene is possibly TRBD2 (6 bases). The germline V and J ends were trimmed by 7 bases and 2 bases, with 13 bases remaining between them. This CDR3 has 15 residues. Germline V CDR1 and CDR2: SGHNT, YYREEE (reference sequence). Here the CDR3 reads CASRPRTTGANVLTF. CDR3 DNA sequence: TGTGCCAGCCGACCTCGGACTACTGGGGCCAACGTCCTGACTTTC. The full variable domain, its missing parts supplied by reference TRBV5-4 and TRBJ2-6, is ETGVTQSPTHLIKTRGQQVTLRCSSQSGHNTVSWYQQALGQGPQFIFQYYREEENGRGNFPPRFSGLQFPNYSSELNVNALELDDSALYLCASRPRTTGANVLTFGAGSRLTVL.

For the CDR3, the DNA is TGCGCCAGCAGCTTTCCGTTAGAGGAGACCCAGTACTTC. It translates to CASSFPLEETQYF. The V call is TRBV5-1, the J call TRBJ2-5; D remains unclear. The V end was cut by 2 bases, the J end by 5 bases, with 10 bases between. Germline CDR1 is SGHRS and CDR2 is YFSETQ. The CDR3 consists of 13 residues.

As for this clone: The sample carries other DNA sequences with the same CDR3. The V call is TRBV9, the J call TRBJ1-2; possibly TRBD1 for D (6 bases). Trimming pared 1 base from V and 2 bases from J, leaving 6 bases between. This CDR3 region has 13 residues. Germline V gene lookup returns CDR1 SGDLS and CDR2 YYNGEE. The CDR3 sequence: CASSVTGNYGYTF. Written as DNA, the CDR3 is TGTGCCAGCAGCGTAACAGGGAACTATGGCTACACCTTC.

The CDR3 sequence: CASRELGPSTGELFF. In DNA form, the CDR3 reads TGTGCCAGCAGAGAGCTAGGTCCCTCCACCGGGGAGCTGTTTTTT. This chain links TRBV3-1 (or the pseudogene TRBV3-2) with TRBJ2-2; D is uncertain. The CDR3 totals 15 residues. Germline CDR1 LGHDT, CDR2 YNNKEL (reference sequence). V was clipped by 6 bases and J by 4 bases, with 15 bases between them.

J is TRBJ2-7 and V is TRBV19; 10 nucleotides agree with TRBD1. The J segment lost 0 bases and the V segment lost 5 bases, leaving 7 bases of the junction unmatched. Germline V CDR1 and CDR2: LNHDA, SQIVND (reference sequence). The CDR3 is 16 amino acids. CDR3 nucleotide sequence: TGTGCCAGTAGTGCTCCGGGACAGGGGTTCTCCTACGAGCAGTACTTC. Its translation is CASSAPGQGFSYEQYF.

The chain uses TRBV11-3 and TRBJ2-7, with TRBD2 as a possible D gene (6 bases). Germline-derived CDR1 and CDR2 are SGHNT and YENEEA. The CDR3 sequence is 14 residues long. V gave up 2 bases and J gave up 3 bases, with 11 bases separating them. CDR3 sequence: CASSLSSGHYEQYF. Here the CDR3 DNA reads TGTGCCAGCAGCTTAAGCAGCGGGCACTACGAGCAGTACTTC.

This chain uses TRBV30 with TRBJ1-2, with 8 bases matching TRBD1. The germline gives CDR1 GTSNPN, CDR2 SVGIG (reference sequence). The J segment lost 0 bases and the V segment lost 7 bases, leaving 1 base of the junction unmatched. There are 12 residues in the CDR3. CDR3 coding DNA: TGTGCCTTCAGGGGGCCTAACTATGGCTACACCTTC. This gives the protein CAFRGPNYGYTF.

V and J are TRBV7-6 and TRBJ1-2; TRBD1 is a possible D gene (6 bases). The length of the CDR3 is 16 residues. The ends were cut back, 1 base at V and 3 bases at J, with 15 bases in the middle. CDR1 is SGHVS, CDR2 FNYEAQ, per germline. The CDR3, as DNA: TGTGCCAGCAGCTTAGGGAACAGGGAAGGAGACTATGGCTACACCTTC. Translating gives CASSLGNREGDYGYTF.